This is a list of T cell receptor beta chains from one sample in a study of blood T cell repertoires in COVID-19. Data came from immunoSEQ multiplex PCR; TCRdb stores just in-frame clones and leaves some out. Of under 250,000 clones listed, less than 90% are singletons. The sample comprised peripheral blood. Receptors were obtained from a woman in her 70s with active or convalescent COVID-19. CDR3s include the opening cysteine and the closing phenylalanine or tryptophan. The D gene is left open where the match is weak. Size values are once, few and many counts, or a class for expanded clones, and some rows have none.

len | abundance | j_gene | d_gene | v_gene | CDR3nt | CDR3aa
14 | - | TRBJ2-1 | - | TRBV27 | TGTGCCAGCAGTTTCACAGGGCCCTACAATGAGCAGTTCTTC | CASSFTGPYNEQFF
13 | few | TRBJ1-1 | - | TRBV11-2 | TGTGCCAGCAGCCCCGGACAGAACACTGAAGCTTTCTTT | CASSPGQNTEAFF
11 | once | TRBJ2-1 | TRBD2 | TRBV12-3/TRBV12-4 | TGTGCCAGCAGTGGCGGGAGAGAGCAGTTCTTC | CASSGGREQFF
10 | - | TRBJ2-7 | - | TRBV21-1 | TGTGCCAGCCCTTCCTACGAGCAGTACTTC | CASPSYEQYF
14 | - | TRBJ1-1 | - | TRBV5-4 | TGTGCCAGCAGCTTGAGTAGGGAGACCACTGAAGCTTTCTTT | CASSLSRETTEAFF
15 | - | TRBJ1-3 | - | TRBV19 | TGTGCCAGGGCGGTGAGTGAGATCTCTGGAAACACCATATATTTT | CARAVSEISGNTIYF
13 | - | TRBJ2-7 | - | TRBV12-3/TRBV12-4 | TGTGCCAGCAAGGGGTATGGGTCCTACGAGCAGTACTTC | CASKGYGSYEQYF
12 | - | TRBJ2-1 | - | TRBV24-1 | TGTGCCACCACAGGTACCTACAATGAGCAGTTCTTC | CATTGTYNEQFF
9 | - | TRBJ1-1 | - | TRBV9 | TGTGCCAGCATAGTGTTGGCTTTCTTT | CASIVLAFF
13 | - | TRBJ1-5 | - | TRBV5-4 | TGTGCCAGCAGCTACGGACTAAATCAGCCCCAGCATTTT | CASSYGLNQPQHF
14 | - | TRBJ2-6 | - | TRBV2 | TGTGCCACCCAACCAGGGGCTGGGGCCAACGTCCTGACTTTC | CATQPGAGANVLTF
12 | few | TRBJ1-1 | - | TRBV12-3/TRBV12-4 | TGTGCCAGCAGTTTACAGAACACTGAAGCTTTCTTT | CASSLQNTEAFF
14 | - | TRBJ1-2 | - | TRBV5-1 | TGCGCCAGCAGCTTGGTTGGGCACAACTATGGCTACACCTTC | CASSLVGHNYGYTF
14 | - | TRBJ1-5 | - | TRBV19 | TGTGCCAGTAGTACAAGAACAGGGAATCTACCCCAGCATTTT | CASSTRTGNLPQHF
13 | - | TRBJ1-5 | TRBD1 | TRBV19 | TGTGCCAGTAGTACCAGGGGGGAGCGGCCCCAGCATTTT | CASSTRGERPQHF
13 | once | TRBJ1-1 | - | TRBV19 | TGTGCCAGTACCAGGGAAGGGGACACTGAAGCTTTCTTT | CASTREGDTEAFF
16 | - | TRBJ2-7 | TRBD2 | TRBV4-1 | TGCGCCAGCAGCCTCCAACTAGCGGGAGGATCCTACGAGCAGTACTTC | CASSLQLAGGSYEQYF
13 | - | TRBJ2-1 | TRBD2 | TRBV27 | TGTGCCAGCAGTCCCCGCCGGATAGCGGGGTTGTTCTTC | CASSPRRIAGLFF
13 | - | TRBJ2-7 | - | TRBV7-2 | TGTGCCAGCAGCTTTGAGCGGGTCGACGAGCAGTACTTC | CASSFERVDEQYF
14 | - | TRBJ2-1 | TRBD2 | TRBV9 | TGTGCCAGCAGCGTCCGGGACTATACAAATGAGCAGTTCTTC | CASSVRDYTNEQFF
18 | - | TRBJ2-3 | TRBD1 | TRBV18 | TGTGCCAGCTCACCAATTCAGGGGGACCTCCTGAGCACAGATACGCAGTATTTT | CASSPIQGDLLSTDTQYF
15 | - | TRBJ1-1 | - | TRBV18 | TGTGCCAGCTCACCACATCCGGGATTGACCACTGAAGCTTTCTTT | CASSPHPGLTTEAFF
15 | - | TRBJ2-3 | - | TRBV11-3 | TGTGCCAGCAGCCGAGGGCAGAAAATAACAGATACGCAGTATTTT | CASSRGQKITDTQYF
18 | - | TRBJ2-5 | TRBD2 | TRBV9 | TGTGCCAGCATCGATAGCGGGAGGGCCGTACGTAGTTTGGAGACCCAGTACTTC | CASIDSGRAVRSLETQYF
15 | - | TRBJ1-2 | - | TRBV11-2 | TGTGCCAGCAGCTTAGGCAGGGGCGTCTTCTATGGCTACACCTTC | CASSLGRGVFYGYTF
16 | few | TRBJ2-3 | TRBD1 | TRBV5-1 | TGCGCCAGCAGCCGCTGGACAGGGGGAACCCCAGATACGCAGTATTTT | CASSRWTGGTPDTQYF
14 | - | TRBJ2-7 | TRBD2 | TRBV10-1 | TGCGCCAGCAGTGACCAGCGGGAAATCGACGAGCAGTACTTC | CASSDQREIDEQYF
13 | few | TRBJ1-1 | - | TRBV12-3/TRBV12-4 | TGTGCCAGCAGTTCACAGCCGAACACTGAAGCTTTCTTT | CASSSQPNTEAFF
13 | - | TRBJ1-2 | TRBD1 | TRBV5-1 | TGCGCCAGCAGCTCGGGACAGTTCTCAGGCTACACCTTC | CASSSGQFSGYTF
14 | - | TRBJ1-1 | - | TRBV29-1 | TGCAGCGTCTGGGCCCGGACAGAAAACACTGAAGCTTTCTTT | CSVWARTENTEAFF
12 | once | TRBJ2-2 | - | TRBV9 | TGTGCCAGCGGACAGATCCCCGGGGAGCTGTTTTTT | CASGQIPGELFF
18 | few | TRBJ2-7 | TRBD2 | TRBV5-4 | TGTGCCAGCAGCCGGGGACTAGCGGGAGAGAAGGAGGGCTACGAGCAGTACTTC | CASSRGLAGEKEGYEQYF